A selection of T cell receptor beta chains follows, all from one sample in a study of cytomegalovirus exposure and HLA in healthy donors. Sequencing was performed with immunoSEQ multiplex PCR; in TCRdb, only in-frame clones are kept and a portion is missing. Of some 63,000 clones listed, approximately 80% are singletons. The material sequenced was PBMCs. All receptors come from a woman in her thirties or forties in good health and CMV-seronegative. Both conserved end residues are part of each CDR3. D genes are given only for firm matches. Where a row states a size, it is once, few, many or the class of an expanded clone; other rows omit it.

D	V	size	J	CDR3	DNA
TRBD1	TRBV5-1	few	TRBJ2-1	CASSLAGQNTYNEQFF	TGCGCCAGCAGCTTGGCGGGACAGAACACCTACAATGAGCAGTTCTTC
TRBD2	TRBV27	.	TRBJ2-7	CASSPFVGQRAGGAYEQYF	TGTGCCAGCAGCCCCTTTGTGGGACAGAGAGCGGGAGGGGCCTACGAGCAGTACTTC
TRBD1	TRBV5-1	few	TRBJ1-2	CASSSTGRSGYTF	TGCGCCAGCAGCTCGACAGGGCGGTCTGGCTACACCTTC
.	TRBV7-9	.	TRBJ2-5	CASSFGQQETQYF	TGTGCCAGCAGCTTTGGCCAGCAAGAGACCCAGTACTTC
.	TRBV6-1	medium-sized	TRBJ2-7	CASSSVTGSEQYF	TGTGCCAGCAGTTCGGTAACAGGGTCCGAGCAGTACTTC
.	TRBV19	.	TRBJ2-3	CASSIRISPTWVAALTDTQYF	TGTGCCAGTAGTATAAGGATATCTCCTACATGGGTAGCGGCACTCACAGATACGCAGTATTTT
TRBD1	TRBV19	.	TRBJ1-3	CASSIQGASYHSGNTIYF	TGTGCCAGTAGTATCCAGGGGGCCTCGTACCACTCTGGAAACACCATATATTTT
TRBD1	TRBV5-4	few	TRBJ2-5	CASSGETGTGVVQETQYF	TGTGCCAGCAGCGGCGAAACCGGGACAGGGGTGGTCCAAGAGACCCAGTACTTC
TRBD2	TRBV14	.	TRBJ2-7	CASSQDGLAHYEQYF	TGTGCCAGCAGCCAAGATGGACTAGCACACTACGAGCAGTACTTC
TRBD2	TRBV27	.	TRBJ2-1	CASTPGTSGTNEQFF	TGTGCCAGCACCCCCGGGACTAGCGGGACAAATGAGCAGTTCTTC
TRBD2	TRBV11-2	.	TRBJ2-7	CASSLGLRASGHYEQYF	TGTGCCAGCAGCTTAGGGCTGAGGGCTAGCGGACACTACGAGCAGTACTTC
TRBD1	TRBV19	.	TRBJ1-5	CASSIGQGAGQPQHF	TGTGCCAGTAGTATAGGACAGGGGGCTGGTCAGCCCCAGCATTTT
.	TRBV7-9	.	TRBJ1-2	CSSSLAPYNIHHTNYGYTF	TGTTCCAGCAGCTTAGCGCCTTATAATATACATCACACTAACTATGGCTACACCTTC
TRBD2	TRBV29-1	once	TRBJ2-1	CSVVAGVLGEQFF	TGCAGCGTTGTAGCGGGGGTCCTGGGTGAGCAGTTCTTC
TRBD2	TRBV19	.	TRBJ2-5	CASSMGWAGGPETQYF	TGTGCCAGTAGTATGGGATGGGCGGGAGGGCCAGAGACCCAGTACTTC
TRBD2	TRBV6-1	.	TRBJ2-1	CASSGLAGGAEQFF	TGTGCCAGCAGTGGACTAGCGGGAGGAGCTGAGCAGTTCTTC
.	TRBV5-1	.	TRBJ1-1	CASSLQENTEAFF	TGCGCCAGCAGCTTGCAGGAGAACACTGAAGCTTTCTTT
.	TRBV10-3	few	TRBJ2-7	CAISDFTGKNSYEQYF	TGTGCCATCAGTGACTTCACAGGAAAAAACTCCTACGAGCAGTACTTC
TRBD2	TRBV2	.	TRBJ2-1	CASSGPGTSGRASNEQFF	TGTGCCAGCAGCGGACCCGGGACTAGCGGGAGGGCAAGCAATGAGCAGTTCTTC
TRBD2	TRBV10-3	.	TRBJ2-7	CAISSGSSYEQYF	TGTGCCATCAGCAGCGGGAGCTCCTACGAGCAGTACTTC
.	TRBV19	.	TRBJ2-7	CASSIATGGVFYEQYF	TGTGCCAGTAGTATTGCAACGGGGGGCGTATTCTACGAGCAGTACTTC